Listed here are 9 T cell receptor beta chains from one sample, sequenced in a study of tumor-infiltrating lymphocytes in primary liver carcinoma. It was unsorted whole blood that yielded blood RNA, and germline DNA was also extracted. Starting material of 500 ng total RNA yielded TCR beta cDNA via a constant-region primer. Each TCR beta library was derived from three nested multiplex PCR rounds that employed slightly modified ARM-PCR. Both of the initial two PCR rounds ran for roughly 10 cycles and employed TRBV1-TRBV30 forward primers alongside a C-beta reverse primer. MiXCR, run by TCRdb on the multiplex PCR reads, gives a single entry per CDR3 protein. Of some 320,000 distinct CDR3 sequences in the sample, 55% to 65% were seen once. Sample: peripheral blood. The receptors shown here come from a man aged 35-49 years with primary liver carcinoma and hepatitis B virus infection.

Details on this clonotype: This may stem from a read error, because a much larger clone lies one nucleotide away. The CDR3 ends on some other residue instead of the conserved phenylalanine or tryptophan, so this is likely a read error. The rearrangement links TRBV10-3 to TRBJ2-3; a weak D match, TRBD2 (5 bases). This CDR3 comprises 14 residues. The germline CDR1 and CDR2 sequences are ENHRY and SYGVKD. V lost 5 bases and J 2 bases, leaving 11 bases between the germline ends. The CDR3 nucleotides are TGTGCCATCAGTCAGGACTCTTTCACAGATACGCAGTATTCT. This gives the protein CAISQDSFTDTQYS.

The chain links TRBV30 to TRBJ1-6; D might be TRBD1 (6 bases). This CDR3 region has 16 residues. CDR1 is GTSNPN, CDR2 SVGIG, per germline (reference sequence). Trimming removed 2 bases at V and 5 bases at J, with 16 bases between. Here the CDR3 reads CAWSLLPGANNSPLHF. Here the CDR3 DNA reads TGTGCCTGGAGTCTCCTCCCGGGGGCAAATAATTCACCCCTCCACTTT.

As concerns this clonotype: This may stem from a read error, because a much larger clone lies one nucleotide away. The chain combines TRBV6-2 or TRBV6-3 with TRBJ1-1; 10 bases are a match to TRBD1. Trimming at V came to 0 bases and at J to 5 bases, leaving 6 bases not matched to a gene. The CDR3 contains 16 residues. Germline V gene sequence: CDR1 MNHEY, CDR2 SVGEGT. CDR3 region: CASSYSVGTGATEAFF. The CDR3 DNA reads TGTGCCAGCAGTTACTCGGTCGGGACAGGGGCGACTGAAGCTTTCTTT.

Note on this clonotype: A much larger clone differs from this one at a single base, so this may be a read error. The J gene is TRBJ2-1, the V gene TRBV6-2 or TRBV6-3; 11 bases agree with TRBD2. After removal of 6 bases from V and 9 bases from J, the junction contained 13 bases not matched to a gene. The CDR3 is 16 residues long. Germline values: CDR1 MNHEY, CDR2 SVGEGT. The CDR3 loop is CASSDRLAGCLGEQFF. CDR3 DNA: TGTGCCAGCAGCGACAGACTAGCGGGGTGTCTGGGTGAGCAGTTCTTC.

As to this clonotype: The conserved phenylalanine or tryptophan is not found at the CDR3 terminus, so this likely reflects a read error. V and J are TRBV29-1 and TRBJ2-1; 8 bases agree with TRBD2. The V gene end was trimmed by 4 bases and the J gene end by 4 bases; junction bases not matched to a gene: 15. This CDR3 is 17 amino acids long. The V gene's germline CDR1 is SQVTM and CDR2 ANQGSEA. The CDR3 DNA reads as TGCAGCGTTGGAGGGACTAACGGGAGGGCCGCATACAATGAGCAGTTCTTA. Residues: CSVGGTNGRAAYNEQFL.

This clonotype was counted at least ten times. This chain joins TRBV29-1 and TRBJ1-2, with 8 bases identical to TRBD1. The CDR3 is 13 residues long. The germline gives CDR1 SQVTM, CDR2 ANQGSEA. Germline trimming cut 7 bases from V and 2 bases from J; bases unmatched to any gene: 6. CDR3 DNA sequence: TGCAGCGCAGGACAGGGTAGCAACTATGGCTACACCTTC. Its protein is CSAGQGSNYGYTF.

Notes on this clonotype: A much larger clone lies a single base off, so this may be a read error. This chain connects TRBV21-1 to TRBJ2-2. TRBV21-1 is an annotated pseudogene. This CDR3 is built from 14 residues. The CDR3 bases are TGTGCCAGCAGCAAAGGACAAAACACCGGGGAGCTGTTTTTT. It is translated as CASSKGQNTGELFF.

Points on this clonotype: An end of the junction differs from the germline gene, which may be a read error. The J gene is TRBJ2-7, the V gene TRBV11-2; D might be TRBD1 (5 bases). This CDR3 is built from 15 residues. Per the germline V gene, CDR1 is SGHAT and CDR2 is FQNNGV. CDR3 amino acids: CVSSPTTGQDYEQYF. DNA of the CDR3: TGTGTCAGCAGCCCTACGACCGGACAAGACTACGAGCAGTACTTC.

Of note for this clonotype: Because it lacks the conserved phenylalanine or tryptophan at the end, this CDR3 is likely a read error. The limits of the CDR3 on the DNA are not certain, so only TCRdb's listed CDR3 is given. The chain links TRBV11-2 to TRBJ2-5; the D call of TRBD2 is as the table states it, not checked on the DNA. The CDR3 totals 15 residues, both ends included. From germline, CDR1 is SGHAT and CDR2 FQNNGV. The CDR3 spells CANSTGLAVQETQCL.